This section outlines one TCR beta chain sequence together with its context. Its matching antigen is unknown. The protocol was immunoSEQ multiplex PCR, while the TCRdb copy is restricted to in-frame clones and leaves out a portion. This table has 75,000 to 100,000 clones, roughly 89% appearing once. The data belong to a study of a mutant IDH1 vaccine in newly diagnosed glioma. In the study overall: Males made up 62.5% and females around 38% of treated patients, whose mean age was 40.4 years. Earlier therapy was either radiotherapy, temozolomide, or both, and most got both.

Regarding time point: baseline, week 1 (first vaccination visit). As for treatment: pre-vaccination baseline after standard-of-care therapy. Donors had new WHO grade 3 or 4 IDH1-mutant, ATRX-lost astrocytomas. Study-level findings and limits: Changes in the top peripheral T cell clonotypes seemingly had no bearing on pseudoprogression.

The clonotype originates from a woman in her fifties or sixties with glioma. Here the sequenced sample was PBMCs, taken from a glioma patient treated with radiotherapy, temozolomide or both.

DNA of the CDR3: TGCGCCAGCAGCTTGGCGGGCAATTCACCCCTCCACTTT. This encodes CASSLAGNSPLHF. V gene TRBV5-1 combines with J gene TRBJ1-6; D unresolved. The CDR3 loop spans 13 amino acids. V gave up 0 bases and J gave up 7 bases, with 5 bases separating them. CDR1 is SGHRS, CDR2 YFSETQ, per germline. Full variable domain (outside the CDR3, taken from reference TRBV5-1 and TRBJ1-6): KAGVTQTPRYLIKTRGQQVTLSCSPISGHRSVSWYQQTPGQGLQFLFEYFSETQRNKGNFPGRFSGRQFSNSRSEMNVSTLELGDSALYLCASSLAGNSPLHFGNGTRLTVT.